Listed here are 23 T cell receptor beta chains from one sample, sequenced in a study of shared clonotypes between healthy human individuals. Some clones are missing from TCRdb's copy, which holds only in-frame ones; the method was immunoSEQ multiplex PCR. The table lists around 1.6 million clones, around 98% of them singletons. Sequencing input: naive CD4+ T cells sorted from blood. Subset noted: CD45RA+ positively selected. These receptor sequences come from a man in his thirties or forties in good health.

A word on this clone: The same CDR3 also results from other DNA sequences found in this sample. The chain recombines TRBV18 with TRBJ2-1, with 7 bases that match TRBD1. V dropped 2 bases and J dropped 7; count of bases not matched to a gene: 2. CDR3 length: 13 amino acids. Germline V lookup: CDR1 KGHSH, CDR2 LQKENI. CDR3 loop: CASSPSQGNEQFF. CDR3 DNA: TGTGCCAGCTCACCATCACAGGGGAATGAGCAGTTCTTC.

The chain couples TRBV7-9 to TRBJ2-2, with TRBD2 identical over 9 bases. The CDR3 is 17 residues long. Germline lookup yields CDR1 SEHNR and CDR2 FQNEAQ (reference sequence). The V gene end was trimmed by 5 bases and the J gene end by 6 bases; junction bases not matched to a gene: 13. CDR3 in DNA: TGTGCCAGCAGCCCAGAAATCCTAGCGGGGAGGGCCGGGGAGCTGTTTTTT. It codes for CASSPEILAGRAGELFF.

CDR3 DNA: TGCGCCAGCAGCCCAGACAGGGGGGGATCAGATACGCAGTATTTT. It is translated as CASSPDRGGSDTQYF. The chain couples TRBV5-1 to TRBJ2-3, with TRBD1 matching 9 bases. V trimming: 4 bases; J trimming: 4 bases; junction bases outside the gene matches: 7. The germline V gene encodes CDR1 SGHRS and CDR2 YFSETQ. CDR3 length equals 15 residues.

The CDR3 protein is CASSLGLAGRTDTQYF. CDR3 DNA sequence: TGTGCCAGCAGCTTGGGTCTAGCGGGACGAACAGATACGCAGTATTTT. The J gene is TRBJ2-3, the V gene TRBV5-4; 9 bases match TRBD2. The CDR3 sequence is 16 residues long. The germline CDR1 and CDR2 sequences are SGHNT and YYREEE (reference sequence). With V trimmed by 0 bases and J by 3 bases, 5 bases remained unmatched.

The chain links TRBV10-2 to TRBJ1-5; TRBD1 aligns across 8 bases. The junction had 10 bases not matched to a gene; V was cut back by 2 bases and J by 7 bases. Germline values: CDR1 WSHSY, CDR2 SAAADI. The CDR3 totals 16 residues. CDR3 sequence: CASSEIPGTGKQPQHF. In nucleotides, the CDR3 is TGCGCCAGCAGTGAGATCCCAGGGACAGGAAAGCAGCCCCAGCATTTT.

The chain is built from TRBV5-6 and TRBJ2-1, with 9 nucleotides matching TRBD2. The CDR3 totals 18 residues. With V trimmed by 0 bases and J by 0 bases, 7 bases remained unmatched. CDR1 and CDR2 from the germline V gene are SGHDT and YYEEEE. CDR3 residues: CASSLAREGYRSYNEQFF. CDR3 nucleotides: TGTGCCAGCAGCTTGGCGCGGGAGGGCTACCGCTCCTACAATGAGCAGTTCTTC.

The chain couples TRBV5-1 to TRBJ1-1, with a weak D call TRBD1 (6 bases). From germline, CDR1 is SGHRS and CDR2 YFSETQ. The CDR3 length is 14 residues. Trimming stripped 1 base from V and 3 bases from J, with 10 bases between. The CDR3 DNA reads TGCGCCAGCAGCTTGAAGGCAGGGGACACTGAAGCTTTCTTT. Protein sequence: CASSLKAGDTEAFF.

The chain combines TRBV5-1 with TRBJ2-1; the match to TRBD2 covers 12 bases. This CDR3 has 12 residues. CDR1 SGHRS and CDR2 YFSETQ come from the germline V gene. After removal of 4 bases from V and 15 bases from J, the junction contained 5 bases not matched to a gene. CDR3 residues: CASSITSGGWFF. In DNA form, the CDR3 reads TGCGCCAGCAGCATAACTAGCGGGGGGTGGTTCTTC. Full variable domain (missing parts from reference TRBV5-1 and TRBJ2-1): KAGVTQTPRYLIKTRGQQVTLSCSPISGHRSVSWYQQTPGQGLQFLFEYFSETQRNKGNFPGRFSGRQFSNSRSEMNVSTLELGDSALYLCASSITSGGWFFGPGTRLTVL.

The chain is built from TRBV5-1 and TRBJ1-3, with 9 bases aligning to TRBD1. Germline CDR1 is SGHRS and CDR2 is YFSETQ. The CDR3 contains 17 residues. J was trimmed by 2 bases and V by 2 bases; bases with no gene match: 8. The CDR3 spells CASSLVQGAFAGNTIYF. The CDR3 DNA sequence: TGCGCCAGCAGCTTAGTACAGGGGGCGTTCGCTGGAAACACCATATATTTT.

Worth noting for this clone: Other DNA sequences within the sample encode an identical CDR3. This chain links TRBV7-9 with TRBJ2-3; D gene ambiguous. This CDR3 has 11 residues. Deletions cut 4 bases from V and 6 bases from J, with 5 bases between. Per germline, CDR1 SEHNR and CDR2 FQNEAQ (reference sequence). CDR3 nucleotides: TGTGCCAGCAGCTCCCTGGATACGCAGTATTTT. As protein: CASSSLDTQYF.

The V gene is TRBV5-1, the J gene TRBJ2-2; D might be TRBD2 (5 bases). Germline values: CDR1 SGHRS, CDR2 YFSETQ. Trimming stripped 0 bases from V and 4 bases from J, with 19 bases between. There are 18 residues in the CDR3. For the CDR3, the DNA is TGCGCCAGCAGCTTGGTTTCCGTCGGGATCCGGAGCACCGGGGAGCTGTTTTTT. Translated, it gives CASSLVSVGIRSTGELFF.

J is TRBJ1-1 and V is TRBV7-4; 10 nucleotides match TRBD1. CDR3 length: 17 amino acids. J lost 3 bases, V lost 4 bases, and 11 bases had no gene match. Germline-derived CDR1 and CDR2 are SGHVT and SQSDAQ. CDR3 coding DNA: TGTGCCAGCAGCTCCCCCGGGACAGGGGAGAGGGACACTGAAGCTTTCTTT. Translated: CASSSPGTGERDTEAFF.

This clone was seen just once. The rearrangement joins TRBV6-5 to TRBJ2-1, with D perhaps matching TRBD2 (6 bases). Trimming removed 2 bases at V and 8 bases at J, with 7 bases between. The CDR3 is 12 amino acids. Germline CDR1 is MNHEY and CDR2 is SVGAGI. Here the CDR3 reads CASSYGGYEQFF. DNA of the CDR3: TGTGCCAGCAGTTACGGGGGGTATGAGCAGTTCTTC.

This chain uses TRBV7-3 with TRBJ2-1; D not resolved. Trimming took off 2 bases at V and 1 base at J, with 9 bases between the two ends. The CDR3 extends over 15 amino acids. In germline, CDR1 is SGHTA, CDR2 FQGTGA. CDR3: CASSLDGVSYNEQFF. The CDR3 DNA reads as TGTGCCAGCAGCTTAGATGGAGTATCCTACAATGAGCAGTTCTTC.

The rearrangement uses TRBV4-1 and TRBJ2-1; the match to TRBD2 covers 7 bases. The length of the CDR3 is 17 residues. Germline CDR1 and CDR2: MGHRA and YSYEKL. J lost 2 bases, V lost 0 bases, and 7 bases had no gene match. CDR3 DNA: TGCGCCAGCAGCCAAGATCAAGCGGGGAAGCCCTACAATGAGCAGTTCTTC. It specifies CASSQDQAGKPYNEQFF.

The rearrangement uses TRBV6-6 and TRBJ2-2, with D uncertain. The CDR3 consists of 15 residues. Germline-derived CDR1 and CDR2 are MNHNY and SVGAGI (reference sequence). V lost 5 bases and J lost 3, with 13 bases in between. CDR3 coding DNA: TGTGCCAGCAGTCTAATCGGGCCGTACACCGGGGAGCTGTTTTTT. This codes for CASSLIGPYTGELFF.

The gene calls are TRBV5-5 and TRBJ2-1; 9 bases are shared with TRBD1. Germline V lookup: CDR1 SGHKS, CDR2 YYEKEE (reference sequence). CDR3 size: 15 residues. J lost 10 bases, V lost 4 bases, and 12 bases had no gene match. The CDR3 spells CASSVTGTGKSEQFF. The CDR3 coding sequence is TGTGCCAGCAGCGTAACCGGGACAGGGAAGAGCGAGCAGTTCTTC. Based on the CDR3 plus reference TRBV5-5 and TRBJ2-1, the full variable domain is DAGVTQSPTHLIKTRGQQVTLRCSPISGHKSVSWYQQVLGQGPQFIFQYYEKEERGRGNFPDRFSARQFPNYSSELNVNALLLGDSALYLCASSVTGTGKSEQFFGPGTRLTVL.

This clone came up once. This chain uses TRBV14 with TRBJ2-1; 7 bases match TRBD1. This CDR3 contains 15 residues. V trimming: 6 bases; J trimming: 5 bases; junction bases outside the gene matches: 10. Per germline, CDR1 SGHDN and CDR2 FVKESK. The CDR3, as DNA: TGTGCCAGCAGACCTACCTACAGGGGTAACAATGAGCAGTTCTTC. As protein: CASRPTYRGNNEQFF.

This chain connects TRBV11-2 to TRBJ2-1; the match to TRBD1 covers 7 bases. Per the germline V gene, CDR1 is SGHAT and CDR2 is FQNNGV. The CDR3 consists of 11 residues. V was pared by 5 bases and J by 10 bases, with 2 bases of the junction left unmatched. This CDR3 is CASSPGGEQFF. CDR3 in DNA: TGTGCCAGCAGCCCAGGGGGAGAGCAGTTCTTC.

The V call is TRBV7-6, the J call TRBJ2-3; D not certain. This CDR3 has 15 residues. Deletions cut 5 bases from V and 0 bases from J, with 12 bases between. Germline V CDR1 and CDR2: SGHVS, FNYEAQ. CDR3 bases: TGTGCCAGCAGCCCCGGACGAGCTAGCACAGATACGCAGTATTTT. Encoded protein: CASSPGRASTDTQYF.

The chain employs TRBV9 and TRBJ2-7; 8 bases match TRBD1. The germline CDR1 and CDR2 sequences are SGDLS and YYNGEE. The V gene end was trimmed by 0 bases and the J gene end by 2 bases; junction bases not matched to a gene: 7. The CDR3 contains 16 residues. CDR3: CASSVDPRQGPYEQYF. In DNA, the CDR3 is TGTGCCAGCAGCGTAGACCCTCGACAGGGGCCCTACGAGCAGTACTTC. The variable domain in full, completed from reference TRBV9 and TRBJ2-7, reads DSGVTQTPKHLITATGQRVTLRCSPRSGDLSVYWYQQSLDQGLQFLIQYYNGEERAKGNILERFSAQQFPDLHSELNLSSLELGDSALYFCASSVDPRQGPYEQYFGPGTRLTVT.

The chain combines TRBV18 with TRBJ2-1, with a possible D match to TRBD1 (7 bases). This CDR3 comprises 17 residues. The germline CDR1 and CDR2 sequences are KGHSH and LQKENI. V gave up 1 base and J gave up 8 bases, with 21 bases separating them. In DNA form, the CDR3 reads TGTGCCAGCTCACCACGTCTGATAGCGGTCAGGGGGGATGAGCAGTTCTTC. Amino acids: CASSPRLIAVRGDEQFF.

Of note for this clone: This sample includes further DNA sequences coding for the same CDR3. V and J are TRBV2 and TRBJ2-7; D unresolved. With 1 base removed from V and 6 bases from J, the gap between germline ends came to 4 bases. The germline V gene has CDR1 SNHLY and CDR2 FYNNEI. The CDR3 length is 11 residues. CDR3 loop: CASSEVGEQYF. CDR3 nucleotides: TGTGCCAGCAGTGAAGTGGGCGAGCAGTACTTC.